The present T cell receptor beta chain was sequenced within a study of preoperative IRX-2 immunotherapy in early breast cancer. V lost 4 bases to trimming and J lost 5 bases, with 17 bases between them. Germline values: CDR1 GTSNPN, CDR2 SVGIG (reference sequence). The CDR3 contains 15 residues. Generated by immunoSEQ multiplex PCR, the TCRdb table keeps only in-frame clones and is missing some. The sample has about 32,000 clones; 75% to 90% are singletons. Treatment: preoperative locoregional IRX-2 cytokine immunotherapy. Preoperative locoregional IRX-2 cytokine immunotherapy was tested in the phase Ib source study.

This chain connects TRBV30 to TRBJ2-2, with TRBD2 as a possible D gene (5 bases). The clonotype comes from a human donor with breast cancer. The sequenced sample was lymph node tissue, obtained from a patient treated with IRX-2 immunotherapy. The CDR3 DNA reads TGTGCCTGGATCGGGGATTCAAGAAGTACCGGGGAGCTGTTTTTT. Its protein is CAWIGDSRSTGELFF.